These 25 T cell receptor beta chains were sequenced from one sample in a study of T cell changes during pregnancy in multiple sclerosis (dated by TCRdb to between 2017 and 2020). The method behind the library was the immunoSEQ multiplex PCR assay. TCRdb limited this immuneACCESS table to in-frame rearrangements with V and J called. A share of clones is missing; checked studies link under half to unresolved V genes, and the rest is unexplained. This sample is represented by about 88,000 clones; more than 90% of them were singletons. 1.5% of the sample comes from the top ten. Sequencing used peripheral blood, obtained in the first trimester of pregnancy. These TCRs come from a female donor with multiple sclerosis, enrolled in a pregnancy study.

This clone was observed once. J is TRBJ1-3 and V is TRBV6-1; weak D call: TRBD1 (5 bases). The CDR3 totals 16 residues. V gave up 4 bases and J gave up 0 bases, with 13 bases separating them. Germline V gene data show CDR1 as MNHNS and CDR2 as SASEGT. Here the CDR3 DNA reads TGTGCCAGCAGTGGGGGACTGGGAAACTCTGGAAACACCATATATTTT. Translated: CASSGGLGNSGNTIYF.

The chain joins TRBV5-1 to TRBJ2-7; possible D gene TRBD2, 6 bases. The CDR3 spans 15 residues. Trimming shortened V by 4 bases and J by 7 bases, and 21 bases separated the two germline ends. Germline loops: CDR1 SGHRS, CDR2 YFSETQ. The CDR3 loop is CASSPDAGRAGEQYF. The CDR3 DNA sequence: TGCGCCAGCAGCCCGGATGCGGGACGGGCCGGGGAGCAGTACTTC.

This clone was picked up one time. The V and J genes are TRBV5-1 and TRBJ2-3; perhaps TRBD1 as D (5 bases). The CDR3 is made up of 16 amino acids. Germline V CDR1 and CDR2: SGHRS, YFSETQ. Trimming stripped 5 bases from V and 0 bases from J, with 16 bases between. The CDR3 reads CASRRSRDTSTDTQYF. The CDR3 DNA is TGCGCCAGCAGAAGGTCCAGGGATACTAGCACAGATACGCAGTATTTT. Full variable domain (rest looked up from reference TRBV5-1 and TRBJ2-3): KAGVTQTPRYLIKTRGQQVTLSCSPISGHRSVSWYQQTPGQGLQFLFEYFSETQRNKGNFPGRFSGRQFSNSRSEMNVSTLELGDSALYLCASRRSRDTSTDTQYFGPGTRLTVL.

The genes are TRBV11-2 and TRBJ2-1, with a tentative D call TRBD1 (6 bases). The CDR3 covers 12 residues. Germline V lookup: CDR1 SGHAT, CDR2 FQNNGV. Trimming took off 5 bases at V and 7 bases at J, with 9 bases between the two ends. CDR3 nucleotide sequence: TGTGCCAGCAGCGGCAGGGGTAATGAGCAGTTCTTC. As protein: CASSGRGNEQFF.

V gene TRBV5-1 combines with J gene TRBJ2-1; 15 bases agree with TRBD2. In germline, CDR1 is SGHRS, CDR2 YFSETQ. With 4 bases clipped from V and 10 bases from J, the junction kept 12 bases outside the gene matches. There are 17 residues in the CDR3. The CDR3 loop is CASSGTVGLAGGREQFF. The CDR3 DNA reads as TGCGCCAGCAGCGGGACCGTCGGACTAGCGGGAGGGCGAGAGCAGTTCTTC.

With regard to this clone: The germline gene is not matched at one end of the junction; a read error may be the cause. The chain carries TRBV28 and TRBJ2-4, with TRBD2 matching over 12 bases. The CDR3 has 14 amino acids. The V gene's germline CDR1 is MDHEN and CDR2 SYDVKM. CDR3: CASSLGLAGGPGIF. The CDR3 coding sequence is TGTGCCAGCAGTTTAGGTCTAGCGGGAGGGCCAGGAATATTC.

The rearrangement uses TRBV4-3 and TRBJ2-1, with 7 bases fitting TRBD2. CDR1 LGHNA and CDR2 YSLEER come from the germline V gene. This CDR3 has 17 residues. With V trimmed by 3 bases and J by 7 bases, 15 bases remained unmatched. The CDR3 DNA reads as TGCGCCAGCAGCCACAGGCTAGGGTGGGCGGGAGAGAATGAGCAGTTCTTC. It specifies CASSHRLGWAGENEQFF.

This rearrangement joins TRBV27 to TRBJ2-3; TRBD1 matches 8 bases. Germline CDR1 reads MNHEY; CDR2 reads SMNVEV (reference sequence). V was pared by 5 bases and J by 3 bases, with 10 bases of the junction left unmatched. This CDR3 is built from 16 residues. DNA of the CDR3: TGTGCCAGCAGTCCCTCGACAGGGGATGGGACAGATACGCAGTATTTT. It is translated as CASSPSTGDGTDTQYF.

The chain joins TRBV10-3 to TRBJ2-1; 7 bases are a match to TRBD1. Germline-derived CDR1 and CDR2 are ENHRY and SYGVKD. With V trimmed by 5 bases and J by 7 bases, 8 bases remained unmatched. The CDR3 is made up of 14 amino acids. The CDR3 reads CAISSQSDRNEQFF. CDR3 nucleotide sequence: TGTGCCATCAGTTCCCAATCGGACAGGAATGAGCAGTTCTTC.

Notes on this clone: Distinct nucleotide sequences in the sample also encode this CDR3. V and J are TRBV10-3 and TRBJ1-1; the match to TRBD1 covers 8 bases. The CDR3 spans 13 residues. V lost 6 bases and J lost 1; bases outside the gene matches: 1. The germline V gene encodes CDR1 ENHRY and CDR2 SYGVKD. CDR3 region: CAISGTGNTEAFF. For the CDR3, the DNA is TGTGCCATCAGCGGGACAGGGAACACTGAAGCTTTCTTT.

The chain uses TRBV15 and TRBJ1-2; a weak D match, TRBD1 (5 bases). The CDR3 totals 15 residues. The germline V gene encodes CDR1 LNHNV and CDR2 YYDKDF (reference sequence). Trimming removed 3 bases from V and 6 bases from J, with 17 bases in between. The CDR3 protein is CATSRDLGARDGYTF. In DNA form, the CDR3 reads TGTGCCACCAGCAGGGATTTAGGGGCTCGGGATGGCTACACCTTC.

This chain uses TRBV4-2 with TRBJ2-1; 9 bases are shared with TRBD2. CDR1 is LGHNA, CDR2 YNFKEQ, per germline. Trimming took 3 bases from V and 2 from J; bases not matched to a gene: 5. This CDR3 has 16 residues. CDR3 sequence (DNA): TGTGCCAGCAGCCAGGTGACTAGCGGACCCTACAATGAGCAGTTCTTC. Amino acids: CASSQVTSGPYNEQFF.

This chain joins TRBV5-8 and TRBJ1-3; D is unclear. The V gene's germline CDR1 is SGHTS and CDR2 YDEGEE. V shed 4 bases and J shed 0 bases, with 11 bases lying between them. CDR3 length: 15 residues. CDR3 sequence (DNA): TGTGCCAGCAGCCGGACTTTCACCTCTGGAAACACCATATATTTT. Its protein product is CASSRTFTSGNTIYF. The full variable domain, completed using reference TRBV5-8 and TRBJ1-3, is EAGVTQSPTHLIKTRGQQATLRCSPISGHTSVYWYQQALGLGLQFLLWYDEGEERNRGNFPPRFSGRQFPNYSSELNVNALELEDSALYLCASSRTFTSGNTIYFGEGSWLTVV.

The V and J genes are TRBV7-3 and TRBJ2-2; the D gene is possibly TRBD2 (6 bases). Germline V gene lookup returns CDR1 SGHTA and CDR2 FQGTGA. This CDR3 region has 12 residues. The ends were cut back, 6 bases at V and 5 bases at J, with 7 bases in the middle. The CDR3 coding sequence is TGTGCCAGCAGTGGGAGGACCGGGGAGCTGTTTTTT. It yields the protein CASSGRTGELFF.

The chain has TRBV5-1 and TRBJ2-5, with a tentative D call TRBD2 (6 bases). With 1 base removed from V and 4 bases from J, the gap between germline ends came to 11 bases. The CDR3 is 14 residues long. Germline assignment: CDR1 SGHRS and CDR2 YFSETQ. The chain's CDR3 is CASSLRSSVETQYF. CDR3 nucleotide sequence: TGCGCCAGCAGCTTGAGATCTAGCGTAGAGACCCAGTACTTC.

V and J are TRBV5-1 and TRBJ1-5; 7 nucleotides agree with TRBD1. The CDR3 is 16 amino acids. The J segment lost 0 bases and the V segment lost 2 bases, leaving 5 bases of the junction unmatched. Germline lookup yields CDR1 SGHRS and CDR2 YFSETQ. The CDR3: CASSLQGPYSNQPQHF. CDR3 sequence (DNA): TGCGCCAGCAGCTTACAGGGGCCTTATAGCAATCAGCCCCAGCATTTT.

The chain employs TRBV9 and TRBJ1-5, with 7 bases that match TRBD1. CDR3 length: 15 amino acids. Germline V gives CDR1 SGDLS, CDR2 YYNGEE. V lost 0 bases, J lost 6 bases, and 6 bases stayed unmatched. The CDR3 nucleotides are TGTGCCAGCAGCGTAGGAGGGGGCGTCGGTCAGCCCCAGCATTTT. It yields the protein CASSVGGGVGQPQHF.

J is TRBJ1-5 and V is TRBV10-3; D remains unclear. Germline V lookup: CDR1 ENHRY, CDR2 SYGVKD. Trimming cost V 0 bases and J 2 bases, with 20 bases left between them. The CDR3 has 19 residues. In DNA, the CDR3 is TGTGCCATCAGTGAGTCCCCCCTTGAGGGCCATCGAGGCAATCAGCCCCAGCATTTT. Protein sequence: CAISESPLEGHRGNQPQHF.

This clone has just a few counts. CDR3 amino acids: CASSELAGRTDTQYF. CDR3 sequence (DNA): TGTGCCAGCAGTGAACTAGCGGGAAGAACAGATACGCAGTATTTT. This chain connects TRBV6-1 to TRBJ2-3; 9 bases are a match to TRBD2. V gave up 2 bases and J gave up 3 bases; unmatched junction bases: 3. The germline V gene has CDR1 MNHNS and CDR2 SASEGT. The CDR3 totals 15 residues.

This chain joins TRBV20-1 and TRBJ2-7; D gene uncertain. The CDR3 spans 10 residues. The V gene's germline CDR1 is DFQATT and CDR2 SNEGSKA (reference sequence). The V end lost 5 bases, the J end lost 6 bases, and 8 bases lay between the germline ends. CDR3 DNA: TGCAGTGCTGGGCACGGCGAGCAGTACTTC. It translates to CSAGHGEQYF.

This clone was seen once. The rearrangement uses TRBV5-4 and TRBJ1-1; tentatively, D is TRBD1 (5 bases). Germline V gene lookup returns CDR1 SGHNT and CDR2 YYREEE (reference sequence). The CDR3 extends over 12 amino acids. V lost 6 bases and J lost 7, with 13 bases in between. The CDR3 reads CASTGAGLEAFF. CDR3 DNA sequence: TGTGCCAGCACCGGGGCGGGGCTTGAAGCTTTCTTT.

The genes are TRBV5-6 and TRBJ2-7, with 11 bases lining up with TRBD2. This CDR3 contains 14 residues. Germline CDR1 and CDR2: SGHDT and YYEEEE. Losses at the gene ends were 2 bases for V and 3 bases for J; bases not matched to a gene: 1. The CDR3 DNA reads TGTGCCAGCAGCTTTGGGACTAGCGGCTACGAGCAGTACTTC. Its protein is CASSFGTSGYEQYF.

V gene TRBV4-1 combines with J gene TRBJ1-1, with 8 bases aligning to TRBD1. Germline V CDR1 and CDR2: MGHRA, YSYEKL. The CDR3 consists of 15 residues. Losses at the gene ends were 0 bases for V and 5 bases for J; bases not matched to a gene: 5. In DNA, the CDR3 is TGCGCCAGCAGCCAAGACGGACAGGGCCGAACTGAAGCTTTCTTT. Its translation: CASSQDGQGRTEAFF.

As to this clone: Other DNA sequences in the same sample also yield this CDR3. This chain links TRBV19 with TRBJ2-7; D ambiguous. There are 14 residues in the CDR3. Germline-derived CDR1 and CDR2 are LNHDA and SQIVND (reference sequence). The ends were cut back, 3 bases at V and 0 bases at J, with 9 bases in the middle. For the CDR3, the DNA is TGTGCCAGTAGTATCGTCGGTACCTCCTACGAGCAGTACTTC. Its protein product is CASSIVGTSYEQYF.

J is TRBJ2-1 and V is TRBV5-5; the D gene is possibly TRBD2 (5 bases). The CDR3 length is 13 residues. Germline lookup yields CDR1 SGHKS and CDR2 YYEKEE (reference sequence). Trimming stripped 4 bases from V and 9 bases from J, with 14 bases between. The CDR3 DNA reads as TGTGCCAGCAGCGTAGGACTCGCGGGTGAGCAGTTCTTC. The encoded protein is CASSVGLAGEQFF.